These 14 T cell receptor beta chains were sequenced from one sample in a study of beta chain features in type 1 diabetes. What was sequenced were expressed TCRB transcripts, since all of the isolated RNA had been reverse transcribed. Some clones are missing from TCRdb's copy, which holds only in-frame ones; the method was immunoSEQ multiplex PCR. Of around 45,000 clones listed, around 40% were seen once; the top ten hold roughly 0.13%. Study-wide results and caveats: People with Type 1 diabetes carried modestly yet significantly shorter TCRB CDR3s in all four CD4+ subsets.

These receptors are not linked to any known antigen. The sample was stem cell memory CD4+ T cells from blood. The receptors stem from a young man with type 1 diabetes.

The sample holds one count of this clone. The rearrangement links TRBV7-3 to TRBJ2-5; 10 bases line up with TRBD2. The CDR3 has 15 amino acids. Germline V gene sequence: CDR1 SGHTA, CDR2 FQGTGA. Trimming took 5 bases from V and 4 from J; bases not matched to a gene: 7. The CDR3 sequence is CASSPVAGGVETQYF. CDR3 DNA sequence: TGTGCCAGCAGCCCTGTAGCGGGAGGTGTAGAGACCCAGTACTTC.

The chain recombines TRBV19 with TRBJ2-1, with 9 bases identical to TRBD2. The CDR3 runs to 16 residues. The germline V gene has CDR1 LNHDA and CDR2 SQIVND (reference sequence). The V segment lost 3 bases and the J segment 15 bases; nucleotides outside the gene matches: 18. The CDR3 sequence is CASSMDPGLAGSRRFF. The CDR3 DNA follows: TGTGCCAGTAGTATGGATCCGGGACTAGCAGGCTCTCGGAGGTTCTTC. Complete variable domain (other parts from reference TRBV19 and TRBJ2-1): DGGITQSPKYLFRKEGQNVTLSCEQNLNHDAMYWYRQDPGQGLRLIYYSQIVNDFQKGDIAEGYSVSREKKESFPLTVTSAQKNPTAFYLCASSMDPGLAGSRRFFGPGTRLTVL.

The V and J genes are TRBV6-4 and TRBJ2-2; D uncertain. V was shortened by 2 bases and J by 5 bases, with 6 bases between the two germline ends. The germline gives CDR1 MRHNA, CDR2 SNTAGT. CDR3 length equals 13 residues. As DNA, the CDR3 is TGTGCCAGCAGTGACCTCGTAACCGGGGAGCTGTTTTTT. This encodes CASSDLVTGELFF.

The rearrangement links TRBV9 to TRBJ2-3; the match to TRBD2 covers 9 bases. Per germline, CDR1 SGDLS and CDR2 YYNGEE. With V trimmed by 4 bases and J by 3 bases, 9 bases remained unmatched. This CDR3 has 16 amino acids. CDR3 residues: CASSHRREGRTDTQYF. Written as DNA, the CDR3 is TGTGCCAGCAGCCACAGGCGGGAGGGGAGGACAGATACGCAGTATTTT. Complete variable domain (other parts from reference TRBV9 and TRBJ2-3): DSGVTQTPKHLITATGQRVTLRCSPRSGDLSVYWYQQSLDQGLQFLIQYYNGEERAKGNILERFSAQQFPDLHSELNLSSLELGDSALYFCASSHRREGRTDTQYFGPGTRLTVL.

This clone has more than one count but fewer than ten. The rearrangement links TRBV28 to TRBJ1-4; D not resolved. Trimming took 5 bases from V and 5 from J, leaving 9 bases between them. Germline-derived CDR1 and CDR2 are MDHEN and SYDVKM. This CDR3 is 13 amino acids long. The CDR3 spells CASSKRENEKLFF. DNA for the CDR3: TGTGCCAGCAGTAAAAGGGAGAATGAAAAACTGTTTTTT.

The chain is built from TRBV18 and TRBJ2-5, with 8 bases identical to TRBD2. The J call may be in error: the DNA end matches TRBJ2-7 better. Germline values: CDR1 KGHSH, CDR2 LQKENI. This CDR3 comprises 13 residues. CDR3 DNA sequence: TGTGCCAGCTCGTCGACTAGCGTCCGCGAGCAGTACTTC. It is translated as CASSSTSVREQYF.

The chain recombines TRBV25-1 with TRBJ2-7; 9 bases align to TRBD1. Germline values: CDR1 MGHDK, CDR2 SYGVNS. The V segment lost 1 base and the J segment 4 bases; nucleotides outside the gene matches: 5. The CDR3 extends over 15 amino acids. The CDR3 nucleotides read TGTGCCAGCAGTGAATTGGGGACAGGGTCTTACGAGCAGTACTTC. Translation: CASSELGTGSYEQYF.

This clone was found a few times. J is TRBJ2-3 and V is TRBV28; possible D gene TRBD2, 6 bases. Trimming left V 9 bases short and J 2 bases short, with 9 bases between. CDR3 length: 12 amino acids. Looked up from germline, CDR1 is MDHEN and CDR2 is SYDVKM. CDR3 nucleotide sequence: TGTGCCAGTCGGGAGCTCACAGATACGCAGTATTTT. The encoded protein is CASRELTDTQYF. Supplemented by reference TRBV28 and TRBJ2-3, the full variable domain reads DVKVTQSSRYLVKRTGEKVFLECVQDMDHENMFWYRQDPGLGLRLIYFSYDVKMKEKGDIPEGYSVSREKKERFSLILESASTNQTSMYLCASRELTDTQYFGPGTRLTVL.

This clone was found a few times. The J gene is TRBJ2-7, the V gene TRBV5-1; 8 bases match TRBD2. J gave up 0 bases and V 5 bases, and 1 base lay outside the gene matches. This CDR3 is 13 amino acids long. CDR1 is SGHRS, CDR2 YFSETQ, per germline. The CDR3 spells CASRTSDSYEQYF. In DNA form, the CDR3 reads TGCGCCAGCAGGACTAGCGACTCCTACGAGCAGTACTTC.

The V gene is TRBV30, the J gene TRBJ2-5, with a weak D call TRBD2 (6 bases). Germline CDR1 reads GTSNPN; CDR2 reads SVGIG (reference sequence). The V end was cut by 1 base, the J end by 5 bases, with 11 bases between. The CDR3 is 13 amino acids. CDR3 loop: CAWSGLGRETQYF. The DNA of the CDR3 is TGTGCCTGGAGTGGCCTAGGGAGGGAGACCCAGTACTTC. Drawing the rest from reference TRBV30 and TRBJ2-5, the complete variable domain is SQTIHQWPATLVQPVGSPLSLECTVEGTSNPNLYWYRQAAGRGLQLLFYSVGIGQISSEVPQNLSASRPQDRQFILSSKKLLLSDSGFYLCAWSGLGRETQYFGPGTRLLVL.

This clone turned up a few times. The chain uses TRBV6-5 and TRBJ2-7; 7 bases align to TRBD1. This CDR3 spans 13 amino acids. Germline V gives CDR1 MNHEY, CDR2 SVGAGI. With V trimmed by 5 bases and J by 3 bases, 4 bases remained unmatched. The DNA of the CDR3 is TGTGCCAGCAGTCTCCGGGACAGCTACGAGCAGTACTTC. It codes for CASSLRDSYEQYF.

The chain links TRBV10-3 to TRBJ2-5; D is possibly TRBD2 (6 bases). Germline V gene data show CDR1 as ENHRY and CDR2 as SYGVKD. V gave up 4 bases and J gave up 11 bases, with 29 bases separating them. CDR3 size: 17 residues. CDR3 amino acids: CAISAGSSEATGVEQYF. DNA for the CDR3: TGTGCCATCAGTGCCGGGTCTAGCGAGGCGACGGGAGTGGAGCAGTACTTC.

This clone was recorded a few times. The chain is built from TRBV2 and TRBJ2-2; perhaps TRBD1 as D (5 bases). CDR1 and CDR2 from the germline V gene are SNHLY and FYNNEI. The V end was cut by 8 bases, the J end by 2 bases, with 12 bases between. The CDR3 is 14 residues long. In nucleotides, the CDR3 is TGTGCCAGCCGCCCCGACAGTAACACCGGGGAGCTGTTTTTT. Protein product: CASRPDSNTGELFF.

The chain has TRBV6-1 and TRBJ1-1; possibly TRBD1 for D (6 bases). CDR3 length: 15 residues. The V gene lost 7 bases and the J gene lost 1 base, with 16 bases spanning the gap. In germline, CDR1 is MNHNS, CDR2 SASEGT. As DNA, the CDR3 is TGTGCCAGCAAACCTACACAGGGAAGGAACACTGAAGCTTTCTTT. It specifies CASKPTQGRNTEAFF.